The 26 T cell receptor beta chains below come from one sample, sequenced in a study of CD8 T cells in Susac syndrome. Random hexamers were used to reverse transcribe roughly 0.45 to 1 ug of RNA. Via MiXCR, TCRdb re-called the immunoSEQ multiplex PCR reads, giving one row per CDR3 protein. The data show some 260,000 distinct CDR3 sequences, roughly 93% seen once. Sequences were obtained from CD4+ T cells from PBMCs. The origin of the receptors is a human donor with multiple sclerosis.

This chain uses TRBV30 with TRBJ1-5; a weak D match, TRBD1 (5 bases). Trimming took off 2 bases at V and 7 bases at J, with 15 bases between the two ends. This CDR3 is built from 14 residues. Germline assignment: CDR1 GTSNPN and CDR2 SVGIG (reference sequence). This CDR3 is CAWSRDSGEQPQHF. The CDR3 coding sequence is TGTGCCTGGAGTAGGGACTCCGGGGAGCAGCCCCAGCATTTT.

This clonotype was picked up one time. The V gene is TRBV7-6, the J gene TRBJ2-3; D gene uncertain. Germline V gene lookup returns CDR1 SGHVS and CDR2 FNYEAQ. Between the trimmed V and J ends, which lost 1 base and 4 bases, there was a span of 9 bases. The CDR3 covers 14 residues. CDR3 bases: TGTGCCAGCAGCTTAGTCGACGCAGCAGATACGCAGTATTTT. The encoded protein is CASSLVDAADTQYF.

The chain has TRBV5-8 and TRBJ1-5; no clear D gene. The germline V gene has CDR1 SGHTS and CDR2 YDEGEE. V gave up 2 bases and J gave up 0 bases, with 6 bases separating them. This CDR3 is built from 14 residues. The CDR3 sequence: CASSFRDSNQPQHF. CDR3 sequence (DNA): TGTGCCAGCAGCTTTCGAGATAGCAATCAGCCCCAGCATTTT.

The chain uses TRBV6-1 and TRBJ2-4; either TRBD1 or TRBD2 may supply D (5 bases each). The CDR3 contains 16 residues. The germline CDR1 and CDR2 sequences are MNHNS and SASEGT. Trimming pared 4 bases from V and 4 bases from J, leaving 17 bases between. Written as DNA, the CDR3 is TGTGCCAGCAGTGCCTCGGTCTGGGACGGGAAAAACATTCAGTACTTC. Residues: CASSASVWDGKNIQYF.

This chain uses TRBV27 with TRBJ1-2, with a possible D match to TRBD1 (5 bases). The CDR3 consists of 15 residues. Germline V gene sequence: CDR1 MNHEY, CDR2 SMNVEV (reference sequence). V was cut by 6 bases and J by 5 bases, with 19 bases left in between. CDR3 coding DNA: TGTGCCAGCAGGCCCGGGACCGACAAGGGGTATGGCTACACCTTC. Encoded protein: CASRPGTDKGYGYTF.

This sequence joins TRBV5-1 and TRBJ1-1; D unresolved. V lost 0 bases to trimming and J lost 4 bases, with 13 bases between them. This CDR3 contains 15 residues. Germline-derived CDR1 and CDR2 are SGHRS and YFSETQ. The CDR3 region has the DNA TGCGCCAGCAGCTTGGAGGCAGGAGTGAGCACTGAAGCTTTCTTT. It encodes CASSLEAGVSTEAFF.

The V and J genes are TRBV20-1 and TRBJ1-2; D might be TRBD1 (6 bases). Deletions cut 0 bases from V and 4 bases from J, with 12 bases between. This CDR3 has 14 amino acids. Germline values: CDR1 DFQATT, CDR2 SNEGSKA (reference sequence). CDR3 nucleotides: TGCAGTGCTAGAGATCTGTGGACAGTCTATGGCTACACCTTC. Translating it yields CSARDLWTVYGYTF.

This chain connects TRBV9 to TRBJ1-4, with D unclear. Trimming cost V 0 bases and J 0 bases, with 9 bases left between them. The CDR3 covers 16 residues. Germline V gene data show CDR1 as SGDLS and CDR2 as YYNGEE. The CDR3 is CASSVGAFPTNEKLFF. The CDR3 coding sequence is TGTGCCAGCAGCGTAGGGGCATTTCCAACTAATGAAAAACTGTTTTTT.

This chain connects TRBV5-1 to TRBJ1-5; D call uncertain. V was cut by 0 bases and J by 7 bases, with 11 bases left in between. The CDR3 extends over 14 amino acids. Germline V gene data show CDR1 as SGHRS and CDR2 as YFSETQ. The DNA of the CDR3 is TGCGCCAGCAGCTTGGATGGGCAGGCCCAGCCCCAGCATTTT. Encoded protein: CASSLDGQAQPQHF.

This clonotype has only one observation. This chain links TRBV30 with TRBJ1-1, with 7 bases that match TRBD1. Trimming removed 5 bases from V and 7 bases from J; junction bases left unmatched: 7. Germline CDR1 and CDR2: GTSNPN and SVGIG (reference sequence). This CDR3 is 12 amino acids long. DNA for the CDR3: TGTGCCTGGCGAGGGGGCCCCCATGAAGCTTTCTTT. It yields the protein CAWRGGPHEAFF.

This chain links TRBV10-3 with TRBJ2-3; TRBD1 agrees at 8 bases. CDR3 length: 15 amino acids. Germline V gene sequence: CDR1 ENHRY, CDR2 SYGVKD. V lost 6 bases and J lost 3; bases outside the gene matches: 8. This CDR3 is CAISPLGQGTDTQYF. The CDR3 region has the DNA TGTGCCATCAGCCCGCTCGGACAGGGAACAGATACGCAGTATTTT.

The chain carries TRBV11-2 and TRBJ2-5; TRBD2 agrees at 8 bases. CDR1 is SGHAT and CDR2 is FQNNGV in the germline V gene. V trimming: 5 bases; J trimming: 4 bases; junction bases outside the gene matches: 6. The CDR3 loop spans 14 amino acids. Here the CDR3 reads CASSPGGTRETQYF. The DNA for the CDR3 is TGTGCCAGCAGCCCTGGCGGGACTAGAGAGACCCAGTACTTC.

The chain combines TRBV24-1 with TRBJ2-5; D is tentatively TRBD1 or TRBD2 (5 bases each). This CDR3 contains 15 residues. Looked up from germline, CDR1 is KGHDR and CDR2 is SFDVKD. The V end was cut by 3 bases, the J end by 5 bases, with 15 bases between. CDR3 coding DNA: TGTGCCACCAGTGATCATGGGACCTCCGCGGAGACCCAGTACTTC. Translating gives CATSDHGTSAETQYF.

V usage is TRBV6-5 and J usage is TRBJ1-2, with D unclear. CDR1 MNHEY and CDR2 SVGAGI come from the germline V gene. The CDR3 is 15 residues long. Trimming removed 7 bases at V and 0 bases at J, with 15 bases between. The CDR3 protein is CASTPSRSANYGYTF. CDR3 bases: TGTGCCAGCACCCCCTCAAGATCGGCTAACTATGGCTACACCTTC.

This chain links TRBV20-1 with TRBJ2-1; D unclear. Per germline, CDR1 DFQATT and CDR2 SNEGSKA (reference sequence). The germline V and J ends were trimmed by 5 bases and 2 bases, with 16 bases remaining between them. This CDR3 spans 15 amino acids. The CDR3 reads CSASYRDPTYNEQFF. The CDR3 DNA is TGCAGTGCTTCCTACAGAGACCCTACCTACAATGAGCAGTTCTTC.

The V gene is TRBV12-3 or TRBV12-4, the J gene TRBJ1-4, with a possible D match to TRBD1 (6 bases). The germline V and J ends were trimmed by 6 bases and 8 bases, with 19 bases remaining between them. The CDR3 is 15 residues long. CDR3 in DNA: TGTGCCAGCAGCCGTACAGGGAGGGAGTGGGAAAAACTGTTTTTT. Translated, it gives CASSRTGREWEKLFF.

The chain recombines TRBV15 with TRBJ1-4, with D hard to call. In germline, CDR1 is LNHNV, CDR2 YYDKDF (reference sequence). The CDR3 has 15 residues. V lost 0 bases, J lost 8 bases, and 13 bases lay in between. The CDR3 here is CATSRDRGENEKLFF. CDR3 DNA: TGTGCCACCAGCAGAGATCGGGGAGAAAACGAAAAACTGTTTTTT.

The gene calls are TRBV7-3 and TRBJ1-3, with D possibly being TRBD1 (5 bases). Germline CDR1 SGHTA, CDR2 FQGTGA. V was pared by 4 bases and J by 2 bases, with 12 bases between. The CDR3 has 15 residues. The CDR3 DNA reads as TGTGCCAGCAGCTATGGGGCCAACACTGGAAACACCATATATTTT. This codes for CASSYGANTGNTIYF.

The V call is TRBV3-1, the J call TRBJ2-5; D is ambiguous. Trimming cost V 0 bases and J 3 bases, with 5 bases left between them. This CDR3 contains 13 residues. Germline V gene sequence: CDR1 LGHDT, CDR2 YNNKEL (reference sequence). CDR3 protein: CASSQEWKETQYF. The CDR3 DNA is TGTGCCAGCAGCCAAGAATGGAAAGAGACCCAGTACTTC.

The sample holds one count of this clonotype. The V call is TRBV30, the J call TRBJ1-3; D uncertain. Looked up from germline, CDR1 is GTSNPN and CDR2 is SVGIG (reference sequence). Trimming removed 1 base from V and 0 bases from J, with 10 bases in between. The CDR3 contains 15 residues. The CDR3 sequence is CAWSGAVLSGNTIYF. CDR3 nucleotide sequence: TGTGCCTGGAGTGGAGCAGTCCTCTCTGGAAACACCATATATTTT. The whole variable domain, remainder taken from reference TRBV30 and TRBJ1-3, is SQTIHQWPATLVQPVGSPLSLECTVEGTSNPNLYWYRQAAGRGLQLLFYSVGIGQISSEVPQNLSASRPQDRQFILSSKKLLLSDSGFYLCAWSGAVLSGNTIYFGEGSWLTVV.

A single count supports this clonotype. The chain employs TRBV3-1 and TRBJ1-2; no clear D. The CDR3 consists of 14 residues. Germline lookup yields CDR1 LGHDT and CDR2 YNNKEL (reference sequence). Trimming left V 4 bases short and J 2 bases short, with 11 bases between. Here the CDR3 reads CASSPDTWNYGYTF. The CDR3, as DNA: TGTGCCAGCAGCCCTGACACCTGGAACTATGGCTACACCTTC.

V gene TRBV4-1 combines with J gene TRBJ2-7, with D perhaps TRBD1 or TRBD2 (5 bases each). Germline loops: CDR1 MGHRA, CDR2 YSYEKL. This CDR3 is built from 17 residues. With 2 bases removed from V and 1 base from J, the gap between germline ends came to 18 bases. In DNA, the CDR3 is TGCGCCAGCAGCCAACTCCCCGGGGCTACCCTTTCCTACGAGCAGTACTTC. It is translated as CASSQLPGATLSYEQYF.

The gene calls are TRBV29-1 and TRBJ2-3; the match to TRBD1 covers 7 bases. Germline CDR1 reads SQVTM; CDR2 reads ANQGSEA. This CDR3 has 11 amino acids. The trim removed 7 bases at V and 4 bases at J, leaving 2 bases unmatched. The CDR3 region is CSAGTADTQYF. The CDR3, as DNA: TGCAGCGCCGGGACAGCAGATACGCAGTATTTT.

V usage is TRBV21-1 and J usage is TRBJ2-4; the tabulated D call, TRBD2, remains unverified against the DNA. TRBV21-1 is designated a pseudogene. The CDR3 runs 19 residues. The CDR3 DNA is TGTGCCAGCAGGTCATTAACGCAGGGTTGGGACTATCAACAGGACATTCAGTACTTC. Protein sequence: CASRSLTQGWDYQQDIQYF.

The V gene is TRBV29-1, the J gene TRBJ1-4, with a tentative D call TRBD1 (5 bases). The CDR3 covers 11 residues. Trimming took off 3 bases at V and 8 bases at J, with 7 bases between the two ends. CDR1 is SQVTM and CDR2 is ANQGSEA in the germline V gene. CDR3 region: CSVEKGEKLFF. DNA for the CDR3: TGCAGCGTTGAGAAGGGGGAAAAACTGTTTTTT.

The V gene is TRBV2, the J gene TRBJ2-1; 12 bases line up with TRBD2. From germline, CDR1 is SNHLY and CDR2 FYNNEI. CDR3 length: 16 residues. After removal of 6 bases from V and 2 bases from J, the junction contained 5 bases not matched to a gene. The CDR3 nucleotides read TGTGCCAGCAGACCACGGACTAGCGGGGCCTACAATGAGCAGTTCTTC. It codes for CASRPRTSGAYNEQFF.